A single sample gave rise to the 28 T cell receptor beta chains below, sequenced in a study of blood T cell repertoires in COVID-19. TCRdb's copy holds only in-frame clones and misses some; the assay was immunoSEQ multiplex PCR. Altogether approximately 240,000 clones are present, approximately 86% being singletons, with the ten largest covering 3%. The sample taken for sequencing was peripheral blood. The receptors were gathered from a woman aged 25 to 39 who had recovered from COVID-19.

This chain uses TRBV19 with TRBJ1-2, with TRBD1 identical over 9 bases. CDR3 length: 13 residues. From germline, CDR1 is LNHDA and CDR2 SQIVND (reference sequence). V lost 6 bases and J lost 6; bases outside the gene matches: 5. The CDR3 loop reads CASRMTGGNGYTF. The CDR3 DNA is TGTGCCAGTAGAATGACAGGGGGGAATGGCTACACCTTC.

The chain uses TRBV11-2 and TRBJ1-2, with TRBD1 matching 9 bases. V lost 4 bases, J lost 4 bases, and 7 bases stayed unmatched. There are 15 residues in the CDR3. In germline, CDR1 is SGHAT, CDR2 FQNNGV. Written as DNA, the CDR3 is TGTGCCAGCAGCTGGTCGGGACAGGGCCTCTATGGCTACACCTTC. It yields the protein CASSWSGQGLYGYTF. The whole variable domain, filled in from reference TRBV11-2 and TRBJ1-2, reads EAGVAQSPRYKIIEKRQSVAFWCNPISGHATLYWYQQILGQGPKLLIQFQNNGVVDDSQLPKDRFSAERLKGVDSTLKIQPAKLEDSAVYLCASSWSGQGLYGYTFGSGTRLTVV.

The chain combines TRBV29-1 with TRBJ1-1; D unresolved. This CDR3 comprises 16 residues. In germline, CDR1 is SQVTM, CDR2 ANQGSEA. V was trimmed by 2 bases and J by 0 bases, leaving 16 bases between them. This CDR3 is CSVEKSPETMNTEAFF. The CDR3 DNA reads TGCAGCGTTGAAAAATCTCCAGAGACAATGAACACTGAAGCTTTCTTT.

This sequence joins TRBV6-4 and TRBJ1-6; 9 bases line up with TRBD1. CDR1 MRHNA and CDR2 SNTAGT come from the germline V gene. The V segment lost 5 bases and the J segment 6 bases; nucleotides outside the gene matches: 2. The CDR3 sequence is 14 residues long. The CDR3 bases are TGTGCCAGCAGTCCGGGACAGGGTAATTCACCCCTCCACTTT. Its protein product is CASSPGQGNSPLHF.

This clone was observed a handful of times. This chain joins TRBV4-3 and TRBJ1-1, with TRBD1 identical over 7 bases. The CDR3 sequence is 15 residues long. V shed 0 bases, J shed 8 bases, and the junction held 9 bases outside the gene matches. Germline CDR1 and CDR2: LGHNA and YSLEER. The CDR3 coding sequence is TGCGCCAGCAGCCAAGACGCGACAGGGAGAGGAGAAGCTTTCTTT. Residues: CASSQDATGRGEAFF.

This clone showed up many times. The V call is TRBV4-1, the J call TRBJ1-6; tentatively, D is TRBD1 (5 bases). Germline V gene sequence: CDR1 MGHRA, CDR2 YSYEKL. The V and J ends lost 3 bases and 4 bases respectively, with 13 bases between them. The CDR3 has 16 residues. The CDR3 is CASSHNPTVYNSPLHF. CDR3 nucleotides: TGCGCCAGCAGCCACAATCCGACAGTTTATAATTCACCCCTCCACTTT.

This clone appeared a single time. The chain carries TRBV5-5 and TRBJ2-6, with D possibly TRBD2 on 5 matching bases. Germline V gene data show CDR1 as SGHKS and CDR2 as YYEKEE (reference sequence). CDR3 length equals 14 residues. Trimming removed 4 bases from V and 1 base from J, with 6 bases in between. CDR3 protein: CASSRGSGANVLTF. The CDR3, as DNA: TGTGCCAGCAGCCGAGGGTCTGGGGCCAACGTCCTGACTTTC.

The J gene is TRBJ2-3, the V gene TRBV5-4; 9 bases agree with TRBD2. Germline loops: CDR1 SGHNT, CDR2 YYREEE (reference sequence). V shed 4 bases, J shed 6 bases, and the junction held 12 bases outside the gene matches. This CDR3 contains 16 residues. The CDR3 bases are TGTGCCAGCAGCCCCGTTCTAGCGGGGCCTCTTGATACGCAGTATTTT. Its protein is CASSPVLAGPLDTQYF. Together with reference TRBV5-4 and TRBJ2-3, the CDR3 gives the full variable domain: ETGVTQSPTHLIKTRGQQVTLRCSSQSGHNTVSWYQQALGQGPQFIFQYYREEENGRGNFPPRFSGLQFPNYSSELNVNALELDDSALYLCASSPVLAGPLDTQYFGPGTRLTVL.

This clone was picked up a small number of times. The chain combines TRBV2 with TRBJ2-7, with a tentative D call TRBD1 (5 bases). CDR3 length: 13 amino acids. The germline V and J ends were trimmed by 7 bases and 3 bases, with 13 bases remaining between them. The germline V gene has CDR1 SNHLY and CDR2 FYNNEI. The DNA for the CDR3 is TGTGCCAGCAAGACAGAACGATTCTACGAGCAGTACTTC. Translation gives CASKTERFYEQYF. Combining the CDR3 with reference TRBV2 and TRBJ2-7 gives the whole variable domain EPEVTQTPSHQVTQMGQEVILRCVPISNHLYFYWYRQILGQKVEFLVSFYNNEISEKSEIFDDQFSVERPDGSNFTLKIRSTKLEDSAMYFCASKTERFYEQYFGPGTRLTVT.

The chain is built from TRBV10-3 and TRBJ2-6, with 7 bases matching TRBD1. This CDR3 region has 17 residues. J was trimmed by 0 bases and V by 5 bases; bases with no gene match: 7. The germline V gene encodes CDR1 ENHRY and CDR2 SYGVKD. In nucleotides, the CDR3 is TGTGCCATCAGTCAAGTGGACAGGCACTCTGGGGCCAACGTCCTGACTTTC. Residues: CAISQVDRHSGANVLTF.

The J gene is TRBJ1-2, the V gene TRBV7-9; D gene unclear. The V end lost 2 bases, the J end lost 4 bases, and 14 bases lay between the germline ends. The CDR3 loop spans 15 amino acids. Germline CDR1 and CDR2: SEHNR and FQNEAQ (reference sequence). The CDR3 DNA follows: TGTGCCAGCAGCTTAAGGTCGGGAGGCAGCTATGGCTACACCTTC. This sequence encodes CASSLRSGGSYGYTF.

The CDR3 sequence is CAHQGVLYNEQFF. DNA of the CDR3: TGTGCCCACCAGGGGGTACTTTACAATGAGCAGTTCTTC. This rearrangement joins TRBV7-9 to TRBJ2-1; 7 bases map to TRBD1. The CDR3 loop spans 13 amino acids. The junction had 8 bases not matched to a gene; V was cut back by 11 bases and J by 4 bases. Germline CDR1 and CDR2: SEHNR and FQNEAQ (reference sequence).

This chain uses TRBV19 with TRBJ1-1; 9 nucleotides match TRBD1. From germline, CDR1 is LNHDA and CDR2 SQIVND (reference sequence). The CDR3 runs 14 residues. Trimming took 6 bases from V and 3 from J; bases not matched to a gene: 5. The CDR3 bases are TGTGCCAGTAGCTACCGGGACAGGGACACTGAAGCTTTCTTT. This encodes CASSYRDRDTEAFF. The whole variable domain, filled in from reference TRBV19 and TRBJ1-1, reads DGGITQSPKYLFRKEGQNVTLSCEQNLNHDAMYWYRQDPGQGLRLIYYSQIVNDFQKGDIAEGYSVSREKKESFPLTVTSAQKNPTAFYLCASSYRDRDTEAFFGQGTRLTVV.

The rearrangement joins TRBV6-1 to TRBJ1-4, with 8 bases lining up with TRBD1. J was trimmed by 4 bases and V by 2 bases; bases with no gene match: 6. This CDR3 is 16 amino acids long. Germline V gene lookup returns CDR1 MNHNS and CDR2 SASEGT. The CDR3 DNA is TGTGCCAGCAGTGAATGGCAGGGGGCGGGTAATGAAAAACTGTTTTTT. Its translation: CASSEWQGAGNEKLFF.

This clone was counted a single time. The genes are TRBV5-1 and TRBJ1-1, with 9 bases matching TRBD1. Germline CDR1 is SGHRS and CDR2 is YFSETQ. CDR3 length equals 19 residues. J lost 1 base, V lost 3 bases, and 16 bases had no gene match. CDR3 coding DNA: TGCGCCAGCAGCTCCATTCCGGGACAGGGAGGAAGGTCGAACACTGAAGCTTTCTTT. It encodes CASSSIPGQGGRSNTEAFF.

The rearrangement joins TRBV11-3 to TRBJ2-1, with D perhaps matching TRBD1 (6 bases). V lost 5 bases and J 5 bases, leaving 10 bases between the germline ends. Germline V CDR1 and CDR2: SGHNT, YENEEA. The length of the CDR3 is 13 residues. The CDR3 spells CASSLQGNNEQFF. CDR3 DNA: TGTGCCAGCAGCCTCCAGGGGAACAATGAGCAGTTCTTC.

V usage is TRBV7-6 and J usage is TRBJ2-5, with 15 nucleotides matching TRBD2. Germline CDR1 is SGHVS and CDR2 is FNYEAQ. This CDR3 contains 18 residues. V lost 5 bases and J lost 2; bases outside the gene matches: 9. CDR3: CASSLRTSGGALQETQYF. The CDR3, as DNA: TGTGCCAGCAGCCTAAGGACTAGCGGGGGGGCACTGCAAGAGACCCAGTACTTC.

This clone was counted ten times or more. The rearrangement uses TRBV3-1 (or the pseudogene TRBV3-2) and TRBJ2-3, with TRBD2 matching over 8 bases. V lost 4 bases, J lost 5 bases, and 11 bases stayed unmatched. This CDR3 is 16 amino acids long. The V gene's germline CDR1 is LGHDT and CDR2 YNNKEL (reference sequence). CDR3 sequence: CASSPLWRGDGDTQYF. Written as DNA, the CDR3 is TGTGCCAGCAGCCCCCTCTGGCGGGGGGATGGAGATACGCAGTATTTT.

This clone was observed a few times. The rearrangement links TRBV19 to TRBJ2-5; 11 nucleotides agree with TRBD2. The V and J ends lost 7 bases and 4 bases, in that order; junction bases with no gene match: 11. This CDR3 is 16 amino acids long. The germline CDR1 and CDR2 sequences are LNHDA and SQIVND (reference sequence). For the CDR3, the DNA is TGTGCCAGTAACCCGGGTGCTAGCGGGGGGATAGAGACCCAGTACTTC. It encodes CASNPGASGGIETQYF.

This chain connects TRBV2 to TRBJ1-4; perhaps TRBD1 as D (5 bases). The CDR3 loop spans 14 amino acids. Per germline, CDR1 SNHLY and CDR2 FYNNEI. Between the trimmed V and J ends, which lost 8 bases and 0 bases, there was a span of 10 bases. CDR3 bases: TGTGCCAGCCGTTTACAGGCAACTAATGAAAAACTGTTTTTT. Translating it yields CASRLQATNEKLFF.

The table lists this clone with many counts. This chain links TRBV6-2 or TRBV6-3 with TRBJ2-3; unclear D gene. The CDR3 runs 14 residues. Trimming stripped 3 bases from V and 7 bases from J, with 14 bases between. Germline V gene data show CDR1 as MNHEY and CDR2 as SVGEGT. The CDR3 DNA reads TGTGCCAGCAGTTATAAAAGCCTTGCGCATACGCAGTATTTT. Translation: CASSYKSLAHTQYF.

Notes on this clone: The sample carries other DNA sequences with the same CDR3. V and J are TRBV6-1 and TRBJ2-3; 11 bases map to TRBD1. V was pared by 3 bases and J by 4 bases, with 0 bases of the junction left unmatched. CDR3 length: 14 residues. Germline values: CDR1 MNHNS, CDR2 SASEGT. The CDR3 sequence: CASSEGQGADTQYF. The DNA for the CDR3 is TGTGCCAGCAGTGAGGGACAGGGGGCAGATACGCAGTATTTT.

The chain carries TRBV6-5 and TRBJ2-7, with 9 bases matching TRBD1. This CDR3 has 15 amino acids. V lost 5 bases, J lost 4 bases, and 9 bases stayed unmatched. Germline assignment: CDR1 MNHEY and CDR2 SVGAGI. The CDR3 nucleotides are TGTGCCAGCAGTACCTGGGACAGGGTAGGATACGAGCAGTACTTC. Translation gives CASSTWDRVGYEQYF.

The chain joins TRBV30 to TRBJ1-1; D may be TRBD1 (5 bases). CDR1 is GTSNPN and CDR2 is SVGIG in the germline V gene (reference sequence). This CDR3 comprises 14 residues. V was cut by 0 bases and J by 1 base, with 9 bases left in between. CDR3 DNA sequence: TGTGCCTGGAGTGTACAGGTTGGGAACACTGAAGCTTTCTTT. Protein: CAWSVQVGNTEAFF.

The V call is TRBV29-1, the J call TRBJ1-3; D is undetermined. The length of the CDR3 is 14 residues. Germline-derived CDR1 and CDR2 are SQVTM and ANQGSEA. V lost 4 bases to trimming and J lost 4 bases, with 14 bases between them. In nucleotides, the CDR3 is TGCAGCGTTGTGAAAGGGTCGGGAGGAAACACCATATATTTT. This sequence encodes CSVVKGSGGNTIYF.

This chain uses TRBV7-2 with TRBJ2-5; TRBD2 agrees at 10 bases. The CDR3 is 15 residues long. The germline V gene encodes CDR1 SGHTA and CDR2 FQGNSA. V shed 3 bases, J shed 4 bases, and the junction held 5 bases outside the gene matches. CDR3 region: CASSLRSGGAETQYF. CDR3 bases: TGTGCCAGCAGCTTGCGGAGCGGGGGGGCAGAGACCCAGTACTTC.

This chain joins TRBV5-1 and TRBJ1-1, with D possibly TRBD1 on 6 matching bases. The germline V and J ends were trimmed by 1 base and 1 base, with 11 bases remaining between them. CDR1 SGHRS and CDR2 YFSETQ come from the germline V gene. This CDR3 has 15 amino acids. CDR3 loop: CASSLFTGQNTEAFF. For the CDR3, the DNA is TGCGCCAGCAGCTTGTTTACAGGGCAGAACACTGAAGCTTTCTTT.

J is TRBJ1-4 and V is TRBV28; 11 bases are a match to TRBD1. This CDR3 comprises 15 residues. Germline V gives CDR1 MDHEN, CDR2 SYDVKM. V gave up 3 bases and J gave up 8 bases; unmatched junction bases: 5. DNA of the CDR3: TGTGCCAGCAGTTTTCGGGGACAGGGGGAGGAAAAACTGTTTTTT. Protein sequence: CASSFRGQGEEKLFF.